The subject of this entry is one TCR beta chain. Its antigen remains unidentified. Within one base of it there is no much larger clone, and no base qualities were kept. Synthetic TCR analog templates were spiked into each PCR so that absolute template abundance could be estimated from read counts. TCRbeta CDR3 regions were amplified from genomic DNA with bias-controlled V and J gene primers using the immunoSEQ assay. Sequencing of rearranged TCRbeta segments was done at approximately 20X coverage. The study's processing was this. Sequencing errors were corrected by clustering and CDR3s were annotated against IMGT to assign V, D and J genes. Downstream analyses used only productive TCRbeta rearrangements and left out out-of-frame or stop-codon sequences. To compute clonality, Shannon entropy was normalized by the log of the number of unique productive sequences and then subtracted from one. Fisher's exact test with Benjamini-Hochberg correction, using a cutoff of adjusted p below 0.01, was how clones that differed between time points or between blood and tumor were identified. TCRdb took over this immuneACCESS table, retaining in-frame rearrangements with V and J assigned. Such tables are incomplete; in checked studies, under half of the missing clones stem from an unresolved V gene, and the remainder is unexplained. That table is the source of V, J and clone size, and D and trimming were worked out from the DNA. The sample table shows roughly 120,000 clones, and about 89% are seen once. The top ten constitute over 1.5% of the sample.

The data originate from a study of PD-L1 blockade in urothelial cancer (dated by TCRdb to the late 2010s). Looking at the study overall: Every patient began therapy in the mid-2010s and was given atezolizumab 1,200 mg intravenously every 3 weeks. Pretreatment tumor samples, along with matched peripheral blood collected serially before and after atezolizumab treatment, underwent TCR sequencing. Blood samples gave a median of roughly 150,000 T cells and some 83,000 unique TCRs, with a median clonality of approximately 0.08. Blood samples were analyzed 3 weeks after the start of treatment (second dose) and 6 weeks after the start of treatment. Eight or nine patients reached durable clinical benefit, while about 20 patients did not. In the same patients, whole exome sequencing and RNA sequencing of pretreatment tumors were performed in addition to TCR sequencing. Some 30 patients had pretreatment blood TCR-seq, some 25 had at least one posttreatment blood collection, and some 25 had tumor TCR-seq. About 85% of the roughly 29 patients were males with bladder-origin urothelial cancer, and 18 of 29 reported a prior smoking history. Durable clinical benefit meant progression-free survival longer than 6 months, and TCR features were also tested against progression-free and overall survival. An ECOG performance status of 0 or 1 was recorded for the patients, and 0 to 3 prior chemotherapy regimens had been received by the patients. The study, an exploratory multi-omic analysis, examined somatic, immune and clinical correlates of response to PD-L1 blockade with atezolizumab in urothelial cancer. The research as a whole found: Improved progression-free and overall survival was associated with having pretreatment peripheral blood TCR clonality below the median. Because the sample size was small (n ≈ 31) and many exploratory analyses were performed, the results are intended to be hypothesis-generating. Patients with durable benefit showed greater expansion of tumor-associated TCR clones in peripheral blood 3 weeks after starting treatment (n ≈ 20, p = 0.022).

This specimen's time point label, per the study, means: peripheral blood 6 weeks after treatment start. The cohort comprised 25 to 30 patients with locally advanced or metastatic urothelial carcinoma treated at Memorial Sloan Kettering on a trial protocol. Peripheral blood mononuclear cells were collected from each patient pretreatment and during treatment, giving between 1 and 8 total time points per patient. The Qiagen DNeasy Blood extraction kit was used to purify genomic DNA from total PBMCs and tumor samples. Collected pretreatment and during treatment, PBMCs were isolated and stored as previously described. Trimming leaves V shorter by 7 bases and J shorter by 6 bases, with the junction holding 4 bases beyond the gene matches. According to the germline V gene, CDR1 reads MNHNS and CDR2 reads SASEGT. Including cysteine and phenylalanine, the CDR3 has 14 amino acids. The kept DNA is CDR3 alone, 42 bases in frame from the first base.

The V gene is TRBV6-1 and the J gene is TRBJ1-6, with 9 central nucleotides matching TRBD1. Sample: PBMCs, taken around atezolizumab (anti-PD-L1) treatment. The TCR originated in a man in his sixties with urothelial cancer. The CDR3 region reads CASIQDRGNSPLHF. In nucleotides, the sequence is TGTGCCAGCATCCAGGACAGGGGTAATTCACCCCTCCACTTT.